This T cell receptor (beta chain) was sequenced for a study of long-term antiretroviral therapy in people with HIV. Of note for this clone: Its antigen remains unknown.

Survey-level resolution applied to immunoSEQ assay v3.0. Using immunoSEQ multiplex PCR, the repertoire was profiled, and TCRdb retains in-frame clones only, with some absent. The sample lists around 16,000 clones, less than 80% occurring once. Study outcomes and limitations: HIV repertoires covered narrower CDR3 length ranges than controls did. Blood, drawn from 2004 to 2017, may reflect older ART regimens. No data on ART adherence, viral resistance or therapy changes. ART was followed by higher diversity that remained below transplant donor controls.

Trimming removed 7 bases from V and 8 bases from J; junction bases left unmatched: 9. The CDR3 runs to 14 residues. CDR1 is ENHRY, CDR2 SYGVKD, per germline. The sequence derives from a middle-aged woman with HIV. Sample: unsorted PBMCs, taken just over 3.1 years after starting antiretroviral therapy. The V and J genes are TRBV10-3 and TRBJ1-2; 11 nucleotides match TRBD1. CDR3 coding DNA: TGTGCCATCATTGAAGGACAGGGGGCTAGCGGCTACACCTTC. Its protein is CAIIEGQGASGYTF.